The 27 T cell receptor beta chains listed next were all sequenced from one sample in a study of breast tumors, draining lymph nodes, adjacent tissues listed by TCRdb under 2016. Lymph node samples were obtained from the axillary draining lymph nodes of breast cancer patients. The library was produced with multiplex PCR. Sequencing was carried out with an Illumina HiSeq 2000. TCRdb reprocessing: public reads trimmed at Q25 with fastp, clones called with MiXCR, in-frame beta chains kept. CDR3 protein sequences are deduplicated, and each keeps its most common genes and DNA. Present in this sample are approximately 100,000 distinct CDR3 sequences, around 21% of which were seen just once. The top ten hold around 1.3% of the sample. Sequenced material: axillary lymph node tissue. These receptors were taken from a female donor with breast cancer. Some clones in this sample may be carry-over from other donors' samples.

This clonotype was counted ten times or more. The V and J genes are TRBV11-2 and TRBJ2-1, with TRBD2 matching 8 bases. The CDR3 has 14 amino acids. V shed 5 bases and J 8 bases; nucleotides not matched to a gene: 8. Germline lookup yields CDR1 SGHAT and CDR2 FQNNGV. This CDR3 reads CASSRREGTYEQFF. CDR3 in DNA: TGTGCCAGCAGCCGACGGGAGGGGACCTATGAGCAGTTCTTC.

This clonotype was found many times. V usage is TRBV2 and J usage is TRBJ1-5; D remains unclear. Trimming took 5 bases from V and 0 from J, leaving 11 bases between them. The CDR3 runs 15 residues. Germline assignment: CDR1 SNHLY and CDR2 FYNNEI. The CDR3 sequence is CASSSGIHSNQPQHF. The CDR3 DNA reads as TGTGCCAGCAGTTCTGGGATCCATAGCAATCAGCCCCAGCATTTT. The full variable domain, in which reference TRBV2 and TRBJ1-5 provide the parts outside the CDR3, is EPEVTQTPSHQVTQMGQEVILRCVPISNHLYFYWYRQILGQKVEFLVSFYNNEISEKSEIFDDQFSVERPDGSNFTLKIRSTKLEDSAMYFCASSSGIHSNQPQHFGDGTRLSIL.

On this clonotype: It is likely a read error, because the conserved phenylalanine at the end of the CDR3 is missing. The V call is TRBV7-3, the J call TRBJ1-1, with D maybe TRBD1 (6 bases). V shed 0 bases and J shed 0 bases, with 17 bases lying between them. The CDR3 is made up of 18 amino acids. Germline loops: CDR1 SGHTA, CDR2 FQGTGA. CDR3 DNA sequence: TGTGCCAGCAGCTTAACGTCAACGGGGGGCCGATTGAACACTGAAGCTTTCCTT. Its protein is CASSLTSTGGRLNTEAFL.

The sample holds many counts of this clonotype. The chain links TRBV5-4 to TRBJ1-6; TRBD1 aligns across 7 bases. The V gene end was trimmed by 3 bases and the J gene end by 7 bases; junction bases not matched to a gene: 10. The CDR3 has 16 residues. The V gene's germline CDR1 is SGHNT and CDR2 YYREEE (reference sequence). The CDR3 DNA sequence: TGTGCCAGCAGCTCCCCCGCCGGGACAGTAAATTCACCCCTCCACTTT. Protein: CASSSPAGTVNSPLHF.

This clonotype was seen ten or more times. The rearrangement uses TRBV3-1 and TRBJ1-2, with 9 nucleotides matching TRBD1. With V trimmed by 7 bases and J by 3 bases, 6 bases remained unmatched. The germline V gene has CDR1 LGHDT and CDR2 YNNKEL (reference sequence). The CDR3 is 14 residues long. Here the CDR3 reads CASTRTGAYYGYTF. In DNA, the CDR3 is TGTGCCAGCACCAGGACAGGGGCTTACTATGGCTACACCTTC. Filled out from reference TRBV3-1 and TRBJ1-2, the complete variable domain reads DTAVSQTPKYLVTQMGNDKSIKCEQNLGHDTMYWYKQDSKKFLKIMFSYNNKELIINETVPNRFSPKSPDKAHLNLHINSLELGDSAVYFCASTRTGAYYGYTFGSGTRLTVV.

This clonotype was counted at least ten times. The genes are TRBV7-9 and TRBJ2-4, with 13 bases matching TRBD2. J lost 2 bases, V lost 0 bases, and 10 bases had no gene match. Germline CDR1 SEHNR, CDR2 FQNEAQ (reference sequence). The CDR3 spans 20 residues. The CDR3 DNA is TGTGCCAGCAGCTTAGCCCCCCCGGGACTAGCGGGAAGGACCAAAAACATTCAGTACTTC. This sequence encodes CASSLAPPGLAGRTKNIQYF.

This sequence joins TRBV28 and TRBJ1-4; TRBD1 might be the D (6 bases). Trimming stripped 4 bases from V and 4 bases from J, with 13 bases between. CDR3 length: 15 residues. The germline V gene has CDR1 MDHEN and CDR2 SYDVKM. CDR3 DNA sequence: TGTGCCAGCAGTTCCTCTAGGGGGGTTAATGAAAAACTGTTTTTT. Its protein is CASSSSRGVNEKLFF.

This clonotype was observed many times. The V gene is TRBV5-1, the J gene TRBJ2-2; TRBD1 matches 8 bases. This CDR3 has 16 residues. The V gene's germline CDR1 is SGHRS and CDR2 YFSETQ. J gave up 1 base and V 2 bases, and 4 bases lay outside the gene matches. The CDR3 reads CASSLTGGLNTGELFF. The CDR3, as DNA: TGCGCCAGCAGCTTAACAGGGGGTTTGAACACCGGGGAGCTGTTTTTT.

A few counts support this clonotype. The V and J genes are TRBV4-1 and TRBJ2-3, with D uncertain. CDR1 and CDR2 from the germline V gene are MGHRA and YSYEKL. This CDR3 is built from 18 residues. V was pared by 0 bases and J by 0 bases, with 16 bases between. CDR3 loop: CASSQDWDSWGSTDTQYF. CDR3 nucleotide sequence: TGCGCCAGCAGCCAAGATTGGGATTCGTGGGGAAGCACAGATACGCAGTATTTT.

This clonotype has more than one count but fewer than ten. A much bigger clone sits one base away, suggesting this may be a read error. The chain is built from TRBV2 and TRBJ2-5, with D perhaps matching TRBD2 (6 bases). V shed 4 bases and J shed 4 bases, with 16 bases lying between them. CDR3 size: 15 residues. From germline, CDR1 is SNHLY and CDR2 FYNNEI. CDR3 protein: CASSGGALGGETQYF. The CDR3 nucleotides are TGTGCCAGCAGTGGCGGGGCCCTGGGGGGAGAGACCCAGTACTTC.

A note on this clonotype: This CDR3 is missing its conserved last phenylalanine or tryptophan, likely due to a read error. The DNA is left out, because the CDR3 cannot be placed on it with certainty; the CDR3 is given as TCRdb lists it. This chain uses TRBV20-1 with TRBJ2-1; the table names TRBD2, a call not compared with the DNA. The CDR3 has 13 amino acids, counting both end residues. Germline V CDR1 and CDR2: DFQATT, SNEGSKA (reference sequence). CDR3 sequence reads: CSARTSGGAEQLL.

CDR3: CSTHSGNTIYF. The CDR3 DNA sequence: TGCAGTACCCACTCTGGAAACACCATATATTTT. The V gene is TRBV20-1, the J gene TRBJ1-3, with D uncertain. This CDR3 has 11 residues. Looked up from germline, CDR1 is DFQATT and CDR2 is SNEGSKA (reference sequence). The V end lost 8 bases, the J end lost 0 bases, and 5 bases lay between the germline ends.

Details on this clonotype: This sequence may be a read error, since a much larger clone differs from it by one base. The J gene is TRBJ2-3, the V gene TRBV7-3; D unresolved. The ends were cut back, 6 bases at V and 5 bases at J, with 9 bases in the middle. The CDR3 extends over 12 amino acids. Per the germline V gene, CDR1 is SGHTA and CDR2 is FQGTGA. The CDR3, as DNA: TGTGCCAGCAGGTTTGCTGGAGATACGCAGTATTTT. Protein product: CASRFAGDTQYF. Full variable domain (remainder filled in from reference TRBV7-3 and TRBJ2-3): GAGVSQTPSNKVTEKGKYVELRCDPISGHTALYWYRQSLGQGPEFLIYFQGTGAADDSGLPNDRFFAVRPEGSVSTLKIQRTERGDSAVYLCASRFAGDTQYFGPGTRLTVL.

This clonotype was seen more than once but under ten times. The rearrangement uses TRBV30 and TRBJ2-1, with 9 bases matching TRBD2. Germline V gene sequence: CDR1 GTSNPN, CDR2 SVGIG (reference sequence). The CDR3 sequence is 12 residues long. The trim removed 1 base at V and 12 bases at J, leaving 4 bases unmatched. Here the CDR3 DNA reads TGTGCCTGGAGTGGAATAGCGGGAGCGCAGTTCTTC. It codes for CAWSGIAGAQFF.

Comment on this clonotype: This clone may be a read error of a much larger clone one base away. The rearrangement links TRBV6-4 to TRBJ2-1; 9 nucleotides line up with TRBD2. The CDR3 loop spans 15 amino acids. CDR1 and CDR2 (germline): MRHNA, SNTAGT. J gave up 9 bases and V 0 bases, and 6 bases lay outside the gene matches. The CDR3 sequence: CASSDSGGGATEQFF. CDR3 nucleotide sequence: TGTGCCAGCAGTGACTCAGGCGGGGGGGCCACTGAGCAGTTCTTC.

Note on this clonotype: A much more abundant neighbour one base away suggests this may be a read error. The CDR3 protein is CACRGEGGNYGYTF. The CDR3 bases are TGTGCCTGTAGAGGAGAGGGGGGCAACTATGGCTACACCTTC. The chain combines TRBV19 with TRBJ1-2; a weak D match, TRBD1 (6 bases). This CDR3 has 14 amino acids. CDR1 LNHDA and CDR2 SQIVND come from the germline V gene (reference sequence). The complete variable domain, with remaining parts taken from reference TRBV19 and TRBJ1-2, reads DGGITQSPKYLFRKEGQNVTLSCEQNLNHDAMYWYRQDPGQGLRLIYYSQIVNDFQKGDIAEGYSVSREKKESFPLTVTSAQKNPTAFYLCACRGEGGNYGYTFGSGTRLTVV.

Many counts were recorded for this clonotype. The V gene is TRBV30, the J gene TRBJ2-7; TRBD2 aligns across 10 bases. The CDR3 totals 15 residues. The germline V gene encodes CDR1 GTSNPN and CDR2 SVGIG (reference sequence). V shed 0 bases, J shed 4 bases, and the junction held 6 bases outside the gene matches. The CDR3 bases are TGTGCCTGGAGTGTAGGGCTAGCGGGAGTGTACGAGCAGTACTTC. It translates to CAWSVGLAGVYEQYF.

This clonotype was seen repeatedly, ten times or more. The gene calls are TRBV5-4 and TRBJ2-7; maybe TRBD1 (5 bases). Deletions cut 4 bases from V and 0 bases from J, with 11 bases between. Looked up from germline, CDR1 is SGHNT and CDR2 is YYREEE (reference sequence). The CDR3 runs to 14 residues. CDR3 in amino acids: CASSKDTISYEQYF. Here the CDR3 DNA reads TGTGCCAGCAGCAAGGACACAATCTCCTACGAGCAGTACTTC.

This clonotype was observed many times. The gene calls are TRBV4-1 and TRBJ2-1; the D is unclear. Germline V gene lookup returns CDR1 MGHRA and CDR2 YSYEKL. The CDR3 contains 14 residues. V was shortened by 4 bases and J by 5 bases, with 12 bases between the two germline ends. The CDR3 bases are TGCGCCAGCAGCCTCCGAAGGGCAAACAATGAGCAGTTCTTC. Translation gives CASSLRRANNEQFF.

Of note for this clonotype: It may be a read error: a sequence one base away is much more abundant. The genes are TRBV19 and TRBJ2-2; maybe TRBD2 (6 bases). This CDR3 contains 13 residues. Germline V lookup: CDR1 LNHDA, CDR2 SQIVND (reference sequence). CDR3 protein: CVSSISGTGELFF. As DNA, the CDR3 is TGTGTCAGTAGTATTAGCGGCACCGGGGAGCTGTTTTTT.

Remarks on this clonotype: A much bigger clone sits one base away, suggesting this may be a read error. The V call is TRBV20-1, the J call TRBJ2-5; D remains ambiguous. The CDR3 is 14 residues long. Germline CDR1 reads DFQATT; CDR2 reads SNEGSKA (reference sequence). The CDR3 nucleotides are TGCGGTGCTCTAGACTCAAGGGACCAAGAGACCCAGTACTTC. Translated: CGALDSRDQETQYF.

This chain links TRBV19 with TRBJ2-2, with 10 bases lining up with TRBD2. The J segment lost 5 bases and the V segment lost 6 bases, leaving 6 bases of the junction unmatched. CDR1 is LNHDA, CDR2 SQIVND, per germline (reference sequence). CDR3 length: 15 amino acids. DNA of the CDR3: TGTGCCAGTAGATTTAGCGGGAGGTCAACCGGGGAGCTGTTTTTT. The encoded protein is CASRFSGRSTGELFF. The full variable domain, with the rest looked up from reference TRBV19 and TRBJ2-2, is DGGITQSPKYLFRKEGQNVTLSCEQNLNHDAMYWYRQDPGQGLRLIYYSQIVNDFQKGDIAEGYSVSREKKESFPLTVTSAQKNPTAFYLCASRFSGRSTGELFFGEGSRLTVL.

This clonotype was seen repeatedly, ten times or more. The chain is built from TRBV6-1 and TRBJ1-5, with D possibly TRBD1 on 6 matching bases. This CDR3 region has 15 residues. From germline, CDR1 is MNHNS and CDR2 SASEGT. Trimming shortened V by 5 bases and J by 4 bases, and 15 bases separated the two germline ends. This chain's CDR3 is CASSSSGGPNQPQHF. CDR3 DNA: TGTGCCAGCAGTTCCTCCGGGGGCCCAAATCAGCCCCAGCATTTT.

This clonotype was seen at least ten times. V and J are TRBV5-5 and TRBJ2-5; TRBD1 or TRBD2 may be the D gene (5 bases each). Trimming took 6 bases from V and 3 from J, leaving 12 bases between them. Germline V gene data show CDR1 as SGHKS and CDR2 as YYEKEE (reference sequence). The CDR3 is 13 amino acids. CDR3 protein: CASTKGREETQYF. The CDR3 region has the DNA TGTGCCAGCACCAAGGGACGGGAAGAGACCCAGTACTTC.

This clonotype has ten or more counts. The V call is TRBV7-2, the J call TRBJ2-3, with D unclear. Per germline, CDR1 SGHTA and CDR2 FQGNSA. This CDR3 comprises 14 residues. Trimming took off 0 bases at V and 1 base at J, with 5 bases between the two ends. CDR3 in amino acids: CASSLAARTDTQYF. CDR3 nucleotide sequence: TGTGCCAGCAGCTTAGCAGCTCGCACAGATACGCAGTATTTT.

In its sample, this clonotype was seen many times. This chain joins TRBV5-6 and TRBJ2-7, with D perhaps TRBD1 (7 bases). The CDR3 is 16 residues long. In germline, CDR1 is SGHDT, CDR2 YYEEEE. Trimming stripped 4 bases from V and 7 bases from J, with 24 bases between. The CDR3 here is CASSVRQGGARSEQYF. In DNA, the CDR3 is TGTGCCAGCAGCGTCAGACAGGGAGGCGCGCGGAGTGAGCAGTACTTC.

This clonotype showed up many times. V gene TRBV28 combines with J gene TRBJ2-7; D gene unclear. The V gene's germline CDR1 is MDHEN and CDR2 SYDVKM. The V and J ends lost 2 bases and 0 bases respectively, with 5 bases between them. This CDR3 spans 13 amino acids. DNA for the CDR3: TGTGCCAGCAGTTTAGAGAGCTCCTACGAGCAGTACTTC. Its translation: CASSLESSYEQYF.